This T cell receptor (beta chain) was identified during a study of cytomegalovirus exposure and HLA in healthy donors. Findings and caveats of the study: Altogether, some 170 TCR beta chains were recorded as cytomegalovirus-associated. Specific recognition of CMV antigens was confirmed in vitro for a few chains (all CMV-associated).

With 60 Vbeta and 13 Jbeta primers, the PCR was carried out. Profiling relied on immunoSEQ multiplex PCR, and the TCRdb table lists in-frame clones only, not all of them. The repertoire includes 99,000 or so clones, over 70% of them detected once, and 2% to 2.5% sits in the top ten. This clone has only a few counts. Antigen specificity is unknown. V gave up 3 bases and J gave up 3 bases, with 11 bases separating them. This CDR3 comprises 15 residues. Germline V gene data show CDR1 as SGHAT and CDR2 as FQNNGV. The rearrangement links TRBV11-2 to TRBJ1-4, with a possible D match to TRBD1 (6 bases). The sequenced sample was PBMCs. This TCR derives from a man aged 30 to 45 in good health and CMV-seronegative. CDR3 sequence (DNA): TGTGCCAGCAGCTTCTCAGGGGCGGCTAATGAAAAACTGTTTTTT. It translates to CASSFSGAANEKLFF.